Below are 23 T cell receptor beta chains sequenced from a single sample in a study of TIL therapy for anti-PD-1-resistant metastatic lung cancer. The time point was: pre-treatment sample, taken before nivolumab and TIL therapy. Pleural nodules or supraclavicular lymph nodes made up most of the excised metastases sampled. This was the immunoSEQ v3 assay. Method: immunoSEQ multiplex PCR; TCRdb's copy keeps in-frame clones and lacks some. The table has some 11,000 clones, roughly 58% seen once. Specimen: tumor tissue, collected at baseline. The receptors were sampled from a person between 25 and 80 years old with non-small cell lung cancer.

This clone was counted between two and nine times. The gene calls are TRBV7-3 and TRBJ2-1; D is possibly TRBD2 (7 bases). The CDR3 is made up of 13 amino acids. Germline CDR1 reads SGHTA; CDR2 reads FQGTGA. Trimming cost V 7 bases and J 9 bases, with 16 bases left between them. CDR3 region: CASTEGGISEQFF. In DNA, the CDR3 is TGTGCCAGCACAGAGGGGGGGATAAGTGAGCAGTTCTTC.

This clone was picked up a small number of times. V and J are TRBV5-6 and TRBJ1-2, with 7 bases lining up with TRBD1. The CDR3 consists of 13 residues. Germline CDR1 and CDR2: SGHDT and YYEEEE. With V trimmed by 5 bases and J by 3 bases, 4 bases remained unmatched. The chain's CDR3 is CASRQGFDYGYTF. The CDR3 region has the DNA TGTGCCAGCAGACAGGGGTTTGACTATGGCTACACCTTC.

CDR3 in amino acids: CASSLDTGLYNEQFF. The CDR3 DNA sequence: TGTGCCAGCAGCCTCGATACAGGGCTTTACAATGAGCAGTTCTTC. The chain recombines TRBV6-5 with TRBJ2-1; a possible D gene is TRBD1 (6 bases). The CDR3 contains 15 residues. V was pared by 6 bases and J by 4 bases, with 16 bases between. CDR1 is MNHEY and CDR2 is SVGAGI in the germline V gene.

J is TRBJ2-2 and V is TRBV11-3; the D gene could be TRBD1 or TRBD2 (5 bases each). Germline V gene sequence: CDR1 SGHNT, CDR2 YENEEA. V was trimmed by 6 bases and J by 0 bases, leaving 14 bases between them. This CDR3 is 16 amino acids long. The DNA of the CDR3 is TGTGCCAGCAGATCAGGGACCGTAGCGAACACCGGGGAGCTGTTTTTT. Its translation is CASRSGTVANTGELFF.

Only one count was recorded for this clone. This chain links TRBV5-6 with TRBJ1-6, with D maybe TRBD1 (6 bases). CDR3 length equals 17 residues. CDR1 is SGHDT and CDR2 is YYEEEE in the germline V gene. The V end was cut by 0 bases, the J end by 5 bases, with 15 bases between. In DNA, the CDR3 is TGTGCCAGCAGCTTGGCCTACAGGGAGGGCGATAATTCACCCCTCCACTTT. It translates to CASSLAYREGDNSPLHF.

The CDR3 DNA reads TGTGCCATCACCGGCGGTCAGGCCGGGGAGCTGTTTTTT. Translated, it gives CAITGGQAGELFF. The rearrangement links TRBV10-3 to TRBJ2-2; D ambiguous. CDR3 length: 13 amino acids. Germline-derived CDR1 and CDR2 are ENHRY and SYGVKD. Between the trimmed V and J ends, which lost 7 bases and 6 bases, there was a span of 12 bases.

The V gene is TRBV4-2, the J gene TRBJ2-3, with 7 bases identical to TRBD1. The germline V gene encodes CDR1 LGHNA and CDR2 YNFKEQ. V gave up 0 bases and J gave up 5 bases; unmatched junction bases: 8. This CDR3 region has 16 residues. The CDR3 region is CASSQDKGQGEDTQYF. The CDR3 coding sequence is TGTGCCAGCAGCCAAGATAAAGGCCAGGGGGAAGATACGCAGTATTTT.

This clone was detected a few times. The chain carries TRBV6-5 and TRBJ1-2; the match to TRBD1 covers 7 bases. Trimming took 6 bases from V and 3 from J; bases not matched to a gene: 7. This CDR3 spans 14 amino acids. The germline gives CDR1 MNHEY, CDR2 SVGAGI. The CDR3 loop is CASRPRGSYYGYTF. CDR3 nucleotides: TGTGCCAGCAGACCCAGGGGGTCCTACTATGGCTACACCTTC.

This chain connects TRBV29-1 to TRBJ2-2; maybe TRBD2 (5 bases). This CDR3 region has 15 residues. Germline V gene sequence: CDR1 SQVTM, CDR2 ANQGSEA. V was cut by 2 bases and J by 1 base, with 11 bases left in between. The CDR3 sequence is CSVELAGLNTGELFF. CDR3 sequence (DNA): TGCAGCGTTGAACTGGCGGGTCTGAACACCGGGGAGCTGTTTTTT.

The chain is built from TRBV6-5 and TRBJ1-2, with D maybe TRBD1 (6 bases). Germline values: CDR1 MNHEY, CDR2 SVGAGI. V lost 3 bases and J lost 5, with 13 bases in between. The CDR3 runs to 14 residues. The CDR3 sequence: CASSYFQGLYGYTF. The CDR3 nucleotides are TGTGCCAGCAGTTATTTTCAGGGGTTATATGGCTACACCTTC.

This clone turned up a few times. The chain combines TRBV30 with TRBJ2-2; D is undetermined. CDR3 length: 13 amino acids. Germline CDR1 GTSNPN, CDR2 SVGIG (reference sequence). Trimming removed 4 bases from V and 1 base from J, with 7 bases in between. The CDR3 bases are TGTGCCTGGACAGAGCTGAACACCGGGGAGCTGTTTTTT. Residues: CAWTELNTGELFF.

This rearrangement joins TRBV6-6 to TRBJ2-7; TRBD2 matches at 11 bases. V lost 0 bases to trimming and J lost 2 bases; unmatched junction nucleotides: 3. CDR1 and CDR2 from the germline V gene are MNHNY and SVGAGI (reference sequence). The CDR3 covers 16 residues. CDR3 in amino acids: CASSYSLAGGPYEQYF. DNA for the CDR3: TGTGCCAGCAGTTACTCCTTAGCGGGAGGGCCCTACGAGCAGTACTTC.

The CDR3 loop reads CASSDSGSGYTF. The CDR3 bases are TGTGCCAGCAGTGATTCAGGGAGCGGCTACACCTTC. The chain employs TRBV2 and TRBJ1-2; D may be TRBD1 (5 bases). The length of the CDR3 is 12 residues. Trimming took 3 bases from V and 8 from J, leaving 10 bases between them. The germline CDR1 and CDR2 sequences are SNHLY and FYNNEI.

A few counts support this clone. The chain uses TRBV5-6 and TRBJ1-3; D not certain. CDR1 is SGHDT and CDR2 is YYEEEE in the germline V gene. The CDR3 totals 13 residues. V lost 5 bases and J lost 4, with 10 bases in between. CDR3 loop: CASRAISGNTIYF. The CDR3, as DNA: TGTGCCAGCAGAGCCATTTCGGGAAACACCATATATTTT.

The V call is TRBV19, the J call TRBJ1-1; D is undetermined. The germline V gene has CDR1 LNHDA and CDR2 SQIVND (reference sequence). CDR3 length: 14 residues. Trimming left V 2 bases short and J 1 base short, with 8 bases between. CDR3 nucleotides: TGTGCCAGTAGTATAAGGGCGGGGAACACTGAAGCTTTCTTT. This translates into CASSIRAGNTEAFF.

The gene calls are TRBV25-1 and TRBJ1-1; D gene unclear. Trimming stripped 0 bases from V and 1 base from J, with 9 bases between. The CDR3 sequence is 15 residues long. The germline CDR1 and CDR2 sequences are MGHDK and SYGVNS. CDR3 sequence (DNA): TGTGCCAGCAGTGAATACGAGGCGGGGAACACTGAAGCTTTCTTT. The encoded protein is CASSEYEAGNTEAFF.

CDR3 coding DNA: TGTGCCAGCAGGAGGGGATACATGAACACTGAAGCTTTCTTT. Translation gives CASRRGYMNTEAFF. V usage is TRBV2 and J usage is TRBJ1-1; weak D call: TRBD1 (5 bases). Germline V CDR1 and CDR2: SNHLY, FYNNEI. V was shortened by 6 bases and J by 0 bases, with 11 bases between the two germline ends. This CDR3 spans 14 amino acids.

This rearrangement joins TRBV19 to TRBJ2-2, with TRBD1 as a possible D gene (5 bases). The CDR3 totals 13 residues. V was clipped by 8 bases and J by 6 bases, with 13 bases between them. Germline V gene lookup returns CDR1 LNHDA and CDR2 SQIVND (reference sequence). The CDR3: CASSTIGAGELFF. CDR3 DNA: TGTGCCAGTTCGACCATAGGGGCCGGGGAGCTGTTTTTT.

This chain links TRBV5-1 with TRBJ2-1; no clear D. Germline-derived CDR1 and CDR2 are SGHRS and YFSETQ. Trimming pared 4 bases from V and 4 bases from J, leaving 18 bases between. The CDR3 spans 16 residues. The CDR3 DNA reads TGCGCCAGCAGCACTCAGAGTATCGGGCGGTACAATGAGCAGTTCTTC. This encodes CASSTQSIGRYNEQFF.

This clone has just a few counts. The chain joins TRBV11-2 to TRBJ1-4, with 9 positions matching TRBD1. V lost 0 bases, J lost 11 bases, and 1 base stayed unmatched. The CDR3 is 13 amino acids. CDR1 and CDR2 from the germline V gene are SGHAT and FQNNGV. The CDR3 DNA is TGTGCCAGCAGCTTAGAACAGGGGGCCAAACTGTTTTTT. Encoded protein: CASSLEQGAKLFF.

The rearrangement joins TRBV18 to TRBJ2-3; D unresolved. V shed 3 bases and J shed 6 bases, with 10 bases lying between them. Germline CDR1 reads KGHSH; CDR2 reads LQKENI. The CDR3 totals 13 residues. The CDR3 loop is CASSPTNKDTQYF. CDR3 sequence (DNA): TGTGCCAGCTCACCGACAAACAAGGATACGCAGTATTTT.

This clone came up once. The chain uses TRBV6-1 and TRBJ1-4; TRBD1 matches 7 bases. The ends lost 4 bases at V and 3 bases at J; junction bases unmatched: 14. Germline V gene lookup returns CDR1 MNHNS and CDR2 SASEGT. CDR3 length equals 18 residues. In nucleotides, the CDR3 is TGTGCCAGCAGTGGGGCGGGACAGTTTGGGATGGCTAATGAAAAACTGTTTTTT. It yields the protein CASSGAGQFGMANEKLFF.

This chain connects TRBV27 to TRBJ2-1; 7 nucleotides align to TRBD2. The length of the CDR3 is 14 residues. Germline V gene lookup returns CDR1 MNHEY and CDR2 SMNVEV (reference sequence). V shed 8 bases and J 3 bases; nucleotides not matched to a gene: 7. As DNA, the CDR3 is TGTGCCAGCCTGGGCGGGGGTCACTACAATGAGCAGTTCTTC. Protein product: CASLGGGHYNEQFF.